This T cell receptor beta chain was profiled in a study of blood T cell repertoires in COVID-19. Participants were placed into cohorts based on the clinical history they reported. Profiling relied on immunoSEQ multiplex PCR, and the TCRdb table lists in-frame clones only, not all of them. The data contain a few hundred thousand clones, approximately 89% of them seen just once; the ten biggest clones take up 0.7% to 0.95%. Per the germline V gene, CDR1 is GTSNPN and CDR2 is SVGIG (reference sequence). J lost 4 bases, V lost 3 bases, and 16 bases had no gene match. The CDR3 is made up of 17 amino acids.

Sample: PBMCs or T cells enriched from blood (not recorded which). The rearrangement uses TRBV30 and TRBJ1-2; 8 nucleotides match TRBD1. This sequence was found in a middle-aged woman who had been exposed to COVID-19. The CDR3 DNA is TGTGCCTGGAGGATCTCCGGGACAGGCAGAAGGGGCTATGGCTACACCTTC. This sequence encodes CAWRISGTGRRGYGYTF.